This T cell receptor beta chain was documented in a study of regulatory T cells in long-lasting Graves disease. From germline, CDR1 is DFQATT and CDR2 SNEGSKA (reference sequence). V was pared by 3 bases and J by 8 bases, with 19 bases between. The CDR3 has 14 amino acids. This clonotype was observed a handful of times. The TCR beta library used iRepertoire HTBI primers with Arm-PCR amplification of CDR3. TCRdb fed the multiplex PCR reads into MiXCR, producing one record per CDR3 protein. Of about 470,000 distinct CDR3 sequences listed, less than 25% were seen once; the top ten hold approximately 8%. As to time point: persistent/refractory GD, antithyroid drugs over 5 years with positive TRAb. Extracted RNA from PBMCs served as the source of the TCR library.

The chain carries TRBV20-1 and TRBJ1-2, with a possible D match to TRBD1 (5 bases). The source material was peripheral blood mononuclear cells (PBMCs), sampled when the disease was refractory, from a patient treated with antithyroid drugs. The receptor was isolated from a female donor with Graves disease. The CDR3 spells CSASVTFERGGYTF. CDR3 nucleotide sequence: TGCAGTGCTAGTGTGACCTTTGAAAGGGGAGGCTACACCTTC.